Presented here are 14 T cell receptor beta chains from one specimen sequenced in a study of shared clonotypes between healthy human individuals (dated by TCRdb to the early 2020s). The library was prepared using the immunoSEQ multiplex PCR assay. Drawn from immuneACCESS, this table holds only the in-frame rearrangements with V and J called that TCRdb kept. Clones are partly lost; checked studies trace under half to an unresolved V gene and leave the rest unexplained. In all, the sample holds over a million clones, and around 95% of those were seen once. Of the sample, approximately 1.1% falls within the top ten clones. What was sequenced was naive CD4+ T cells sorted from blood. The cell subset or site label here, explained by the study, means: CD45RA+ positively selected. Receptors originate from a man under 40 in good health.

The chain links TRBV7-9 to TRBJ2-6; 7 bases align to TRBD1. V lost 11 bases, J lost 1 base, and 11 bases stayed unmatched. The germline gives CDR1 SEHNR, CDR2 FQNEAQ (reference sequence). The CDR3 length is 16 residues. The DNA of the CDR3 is TGTGCCCCCCAGGGACAGTCAATTTCTGGGGCCAACGTCCTGACTTTC. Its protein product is CAPQGQSISGANVLTF.

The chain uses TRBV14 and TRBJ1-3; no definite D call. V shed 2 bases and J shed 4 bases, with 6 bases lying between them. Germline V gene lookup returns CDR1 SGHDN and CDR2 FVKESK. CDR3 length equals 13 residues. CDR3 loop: CASSQSRGNTIYF. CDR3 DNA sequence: TGTGCCAGCAGCCAATCGAGAGGAAACACCATATATTTT.

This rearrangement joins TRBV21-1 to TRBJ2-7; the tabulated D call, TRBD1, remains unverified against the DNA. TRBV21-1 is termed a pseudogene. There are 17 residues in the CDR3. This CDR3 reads CASSKVPLTGIVNEQYF. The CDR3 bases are TGTGCCAGCAGCAAAGTGCCCCTAACAGGAATAGTCAACGAGCAGTACTTC.

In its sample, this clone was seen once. CDR3 region: CASSSTGTHYEKLFF. The CDR3 DNA sequence: TGTGCCAGCAGTTCTACCGGGACTCATTACGAAAAACTGTTTTTT. V usage is TRBV28 and J usage is TRBJ1-4; the D gene is possibly TRBD1 (5 bases). This CDR3 has 15 residues. Trimming pared 4 bases from V and 8 bases from J, leaving 17 bases between. Germline-derived CDR1 and CDR2 are MDHEN and SYDVKM.

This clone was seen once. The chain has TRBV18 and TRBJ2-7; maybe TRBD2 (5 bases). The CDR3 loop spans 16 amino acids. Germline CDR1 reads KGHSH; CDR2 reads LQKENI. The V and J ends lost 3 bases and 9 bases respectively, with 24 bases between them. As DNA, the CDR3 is TGTGCCAGCTCACCTGCGGGCCCGATGATGGACTCTTGGCAGTACTTC. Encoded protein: CASSPAGPMMDSWQYF. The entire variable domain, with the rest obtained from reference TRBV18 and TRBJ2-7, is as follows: NAGVMQNPRHLVRRRGQEARLRCSPMKGHSHVYWYRQLPEEGLKFMVYLQKENIIDESGMPKERFSAEFPKEGPSILRIQQVVRGDSAAYFCASSPAGPMMDSWQYFGPGTRLTVT.

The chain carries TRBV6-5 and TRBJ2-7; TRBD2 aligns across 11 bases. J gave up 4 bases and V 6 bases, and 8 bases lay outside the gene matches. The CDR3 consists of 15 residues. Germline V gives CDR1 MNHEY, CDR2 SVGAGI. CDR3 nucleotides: TGTGCCAGCAGCCTAGCGGGAGGTCCAATTTACGAGCAGTACTTC. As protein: CASSLAGGPIYEQYF.

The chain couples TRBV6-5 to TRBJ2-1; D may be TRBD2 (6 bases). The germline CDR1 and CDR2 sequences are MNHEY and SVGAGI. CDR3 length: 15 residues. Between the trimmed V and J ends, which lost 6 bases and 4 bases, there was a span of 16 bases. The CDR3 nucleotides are TGTGCCAGCAGCCCCCCTAGCGCCTCTTACAATGAGCAGTTCTTC. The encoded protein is CASSPPSASYNEQFF.

CDR3: CASSYSGSGIPYEQYF. The CDR3 DNA reads TGTGCCAGCAGTTACTCGGGATCCGGCATTCCGTACGAGCAGTACTTC. This sequence joins TRBV6-5 and TRBJ2-7; D is unclear. The CDR3 length is 16 residues. The germline gives CDR1 MNHEY, CDR2 SVGAGI. V lost 0 bases to trimming and J lost 4 bases, with 16 bases between them.

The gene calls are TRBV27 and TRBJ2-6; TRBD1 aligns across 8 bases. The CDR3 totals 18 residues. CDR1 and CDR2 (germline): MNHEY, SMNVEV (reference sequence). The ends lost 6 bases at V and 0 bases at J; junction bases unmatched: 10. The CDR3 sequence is CASSPPGTGYSGANVLTF. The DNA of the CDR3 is TGTGCCAGCAGCCCACCCGGGACAGGATACTCTGGGGCCAACGTCCTGACTTTC.

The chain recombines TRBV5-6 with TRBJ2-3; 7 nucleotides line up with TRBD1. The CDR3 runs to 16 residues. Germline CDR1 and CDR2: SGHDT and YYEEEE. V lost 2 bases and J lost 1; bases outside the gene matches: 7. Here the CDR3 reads CASSFFRDRGTDTQYF. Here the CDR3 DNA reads TGTGCCAGCAGCTTCTTCCGCGACAGGGGCACAGATACGCAGTATTTT.

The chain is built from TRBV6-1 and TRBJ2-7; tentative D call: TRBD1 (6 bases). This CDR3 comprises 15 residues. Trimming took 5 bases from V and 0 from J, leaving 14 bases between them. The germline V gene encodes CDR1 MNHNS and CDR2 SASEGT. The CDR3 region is CASSLLTGSSYEQYF. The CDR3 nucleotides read TGTGCCAGCAGTTTACTGACAGGCTCCTCCTACGAGCAGTACTTC.

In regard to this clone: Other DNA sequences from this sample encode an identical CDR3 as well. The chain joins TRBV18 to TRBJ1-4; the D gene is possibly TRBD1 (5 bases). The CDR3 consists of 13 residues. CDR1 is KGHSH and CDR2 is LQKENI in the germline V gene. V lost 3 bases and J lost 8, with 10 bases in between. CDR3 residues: CASSPGVGEKLFF. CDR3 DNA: TGTGCCAGCTCACCGGGGGTCGGAGAAAAACTGTTTTTT.

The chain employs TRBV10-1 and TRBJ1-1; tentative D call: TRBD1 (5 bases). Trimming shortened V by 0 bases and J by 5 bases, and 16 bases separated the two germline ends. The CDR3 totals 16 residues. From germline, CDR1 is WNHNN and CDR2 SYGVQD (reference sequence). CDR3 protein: CASSESPRDGPTEAFF. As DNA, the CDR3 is TGCGCCAGCAGTGAGTCTCCTAGGGACGGTCCGACTGAAGCTTTCTTT.

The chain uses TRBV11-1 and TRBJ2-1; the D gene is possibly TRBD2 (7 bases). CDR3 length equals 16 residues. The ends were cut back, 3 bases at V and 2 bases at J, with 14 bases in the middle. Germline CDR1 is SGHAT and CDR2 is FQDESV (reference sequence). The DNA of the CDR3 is TGTGCCAGCAGCTTCGGAGGGAGGGGGACCTACAATGAGCAGTTCTTC. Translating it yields CASSFGGRGTYNEQFF. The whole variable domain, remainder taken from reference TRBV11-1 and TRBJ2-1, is EAEVAQSPRYKITEKSQAVAFWCDPISGHATLYWYRQILGQGPELLVQFQDESVVDDSQLPKDRFSAERLKGVDSTLKIQPAELGDSAMYLCASSFGGRGTYNEQFFGPGTRLTVL.